This TCR beta chain originates from a study of blood T cell repertoires in COVID-19. Study information: Collection of acute and convalescent COVID-19 samples took place in the United States, Italy and Spain. From T cells, B-cell-depleted T cells, or PBMCs came the material, which was cDNA or gDNA.

Germline V gives CDR1 SNHLY, CDR2 FYNNEI. The V and J ends lost 6 bases and 8 bases, in that order; junction bases with no gene match: 8. This CDR3 has 15 amino acids. Some clones are missing from TCRdb's copy, which holds only in-frame ones; the method was immunoSEQ multiplex PCR. The top ten clones hold approximately 8.5% of a sample with about 280,000 clones, roughly 86% of them seen once. The sequence derives from a man younger than 30 with active or convalescent COVID-19. V gene TRBV2 combines with J gene TRBJ2-1; TRBD1 aligns across 12 bases. Sequenced sample: peripheral blood. The CDR3 loop is CASSTGTGGPDEQFF. The CDR3 DNA is TGTGCCAGCAGCACCGGGACAGGGGGCCCCGATGAGCAGTTCTTC.